The present TCR beta chain was sequenced within a study of shared clonotypes between healthy human individuals. Overall study context: Donors had three CD4 naive, three CD4 memory, two CD8 naive and one CD8 memory plate apiece.

CD45RO-negative, CCR7-positively selected cells formed the naive CD8 fraction, excluding terminally differentiated effector memory CD45RA+ cells. Concerning this clone itself: As yet, its antigen is unknown.

Study outcomes and limitations: Represented diversity (both genetic and exposure-history) was limited by the small number of donors. Between a few donors, naive CD4 clonotypes were shared at a level of about 5%.

Clones were sequenced by immunoSEQ multiplex PCR, and TCRdb holds only the in-frame ones, with some missing. Among millions of clones listed, approximately 94% were seen once. The receptor comes from a man aged 18-30 years in good health. What was sequenced was naive CD8+ T cells sorted from blood.

DNA of the CDR3: TGTGCCAGCAGCTTGGTTACGGGAGGGCCATTCTCCCAAGAGACCCAGTACTTC. It specifies CASSLVTGGPFSQETQYF. The chain carries TRBV5-6 and TRBJ2-5; TRBD2 matches 8 bases. V was clipped by 0 bases and J by 1 base; unmatched bases: 11. This CDR3 has 18 amino acids. Germline V gives CDR1 SGHDT, CDR2 YYEEEE.